One and the same sample provided the 7 T cell receptor beta chains below, sequenced in a study of T cell responses to AZD1222 COVID-19 vaccine (dated by TCRdb to 2020 to 2023). Library creation used the immunoSEQ multiplex PCR assay. Imported from immuneACCESS, the table was reduced by TCRdb to in-frame sequences with V and J called. These copies leave out some clones; in studies compared against another copy, an unresolved V gene accounts for under half, and the cause of the remainder is not known. The sample has 140,000 to 150,000 clones on record, about 92% of them singletons. The ten largest clones represent about 9.1% of the sample. The time point label of this sample denotes: baseline before first vaccination. The sequences come from peripheral blood, collected on day 0 of AZD1222 vaccination. All receptors derive from an adult in good health.

Only one count was recorded for this clone. The chain combines TRBV7-9 with TRBJ1-1; no clear D gene. V was clipped by 5 bases and J by 6 bases, with 13 bases between them. This CDR3 contains 13 residues. Germline V gene sequence: CDR1 SEHNR, CDR2 FQNEAQ (reference sequence). The CDR3 protein is CASSAPSSPEAFF. In nucleotides, the CDR3 is TGTGCCAGCAGCGCACCTTCATCCCCTGAAGCTTTCTTT.

This chain links TRBV6-5 with TRBJ1-6; 8 bases are shared with TRBD1. The V and J ends lost 2 bases and 10 bases, in that order; junction bases with no gene match: 7. The CDR3 has 15 amino acids. Looked up from germline, CDR1 is MNHEY and CDR2 is SVGAGI. CDR3 sequence (DNA): TGTGCCAGCAGTTACCGGACAGGGTTCTGGTCACCCCTCCACTTT. This codes for CASSYRTGFWSPLHF.

A few counts support this clone. The CDR3 DNA reads TGCAGCACATACAGTACAGGGGGCTACACCTTC. It yields the protein CSTYSTGGYTF. The chain employs TRBV29-1 and TRBJ1-2; a weak D match, TRBD1 (6 bases). V lost 8 bases to trimming and J lost 8 bases, with 15 bases between them. Per the germline V gene, CDR1 is SQVTM and CDR2 is ANQGSEA. The CDR3 runs 11 residues.

The CDR3 region is CASSRAGDSNTGELFF. CDR3 nucleotides: TGTGCCAGCAGCAGAGCAGGGGACTCGAACACCGGGGAGCTGTTTTTT. This chain joins TRBV5-8 and TRBJ2-2; D possibly matches TRBD1 or TRBD2 (6 bases each). This CDR3 region has 16 residues. Trimming took 4 bases from V and 0 from J, leaving 13 bases between them. Germline V gene data show CDR1 as SGHTS and CDR2 as YDEGEE.

CDR3 sequence: CAWSVPGRDYGYTF. CDR3 nucleotide sequence: TGTGCCTGGAGTGTACCGGGTCGAGACTATGGCTACACCTTC. The chain has TRBV30 and TRBJ1-2, with no clear D. Trimming stripped 0 bases from V and 3 bases from J, with 11 bases between. Germline assignment: CDR1 GTSNPN and CDR2 SVGIG (reference sequence). There are 14 residues in the CDR3.

The V and J genes are TRBV4-3 and TRBJ2-5; no clear D gene. The V gene's germline CDR1 is LGHNA and CDR2 YSLEER. The CDR3 has 17 amino acids. Trimming removed 0 bases at V and 1 base at J, with 15 bases between. This CDR3 is CASSQDPYTEPQETQYF. The CDR3 DNA sequence: TGCGCCAGCAGCCAAGACCCCTACACGGAACCCCAAGAGACCCAGTACTTC.

This chain connects TRBV19 to TRBJ2-1; D not resolved. This CDR3 has 17 residues. V lost 0 bases, J lost 0 bases, and 12 bases lay in between. The germline CDR1 and CDR2 sequences are LNHDA and SQIVND (reference sequence). The CDR3 loop reads CASSIDQDGSSYNEQFF. CDR3 coding DNA: TGTGCCAGTAGTATAGATCAGGACGGAAGCTCCTACAATGAGCAGTTCTTC.